This TCR beta chain was retrieved from a study of shared clonotypes between healthy human individuals. Germline CDR1 is MNHEY and CDR2 is SMNVEV (reference sequence). Trimming shortened V by 2 bases and J by 0 bases, and 4 bases separated the two germline ends. CDR3 size: 13 residues. The data were produced by immunoSEQ multiplex PCR, yet TCRdb's version contains in-frame clones alone and is incomplete. The sample lists 2 million to 3 million clones, 80% to 95% occurring once. Turning to this clone: This sample also contains other DNA sequences that code for the same CDR3.

The chain uses TRBV27 and TRBJ1-1; the D is unclear. This clonotype was sampled from a man aged 18 to 29 in good health. Some clones in this sample may be carry-over from other donors' samples. Sequences were obtained from naive CD4+ T cells from PBMCs. Subset described: CD45RA+ positively selected. The CDR3 loop is CASSLILNTEAFF. The CDR3 DNA sequence: TGTGCCAGCAGTTTAATCCTGAACACTGAAGCTTTCTTT.